The rows below give T cell receptor beta chains drawn from one sample of a study of technical replicates of blood from a few donors. Only in-frame clones appear in the TCRdb table, and some are missing; sequencing was by immunoSEQ multiplex PCR. The sample lists about 71,000 clones; 70% to 90% were seen once. The sample comprised PBMCs. The receptor source for this set is a human donor in good health. Some clones in this sample may be carry-over from other donors' samples. CDR3s leave out the opening cysteine and the closing phenylalanine or tryptophan.

TRBV6-4	TRBJ2-3	14	ASSDSTGQGADTQY
TRBV27	TRBJ2-3	13	ASIEAGGPTDTQY
TRBV10-3	TRBJ2-5	17	AISEAPGLAGSAEETQY
TRBV11-2	TRBJ2-3	14	ASSLRVGLVVDTQY
TRBV9	TRBJ2-7	11	ASSALGEDEQY
TRBV5-4	TRBJ2-1	15	ASRAWAGHRSYNEQF
TRBV7-9	TRBJ2-7	11	ASSLATSYEQY
TRBV30	TRBJ1-5	13	AWSRTGGSNQPQH
TRBV6-8	TRBJ2-7	13	ASSRDRGGIYEQY
TRBV6-5	TRBJ2-1	11	ASKRQGNNEQF
TRBV5-8	TRBJ2-1	12	ASRGQSKYNEQF
TRBV5-5	TRBJ2-5	14	ASSLALTNGQETQY
TRBV19	TRBJ1-1	13	ASSIAGAGYTEAF
TRBV7-3	TRBJ2-2	12	ASRPGGSTGELF
TRBV2	TRBJ2-1	20	ASSVGADTPGLAGGTYNEQF
TRBV11-3	TRBJ2-5	12	ASSPGGAMETQY
TRBV2	TRBJ1-5	13	ASNGQGRGNQPQH
TRBV2	TRBJ1-2	12	ASRSGQRVGGYT
TRBV7-9	TRBJ2-2	15	ASRPGTSGINTGELF
TRBV5-6	TRBJ1-5	13	ASSLRGQGNQPQH
TRBV11-1	TRBJ1-1	13	ASSRRTGMNTEAF
TRBV5-1	TRBJ2-7	12	ASSLAVEAYEQY
TRBV7-8	TRBJ1-6	16	ASSPRQGSSSYNSPLH
TRBV9	TRBJ1-3	13	ASSSSAGSGNTIY
TRBV4-1	TRBJ1-1	13	ASSHMGRGNTEAF
TRBV7-9	TRBJ2-2	15	ASSPRGGGTNTGELF
TRBV9	TRBJ2-7	11	ASSVDRDSEQY
TRBV27	TRBJ1-1	12	ASSPGTVNTEAF
TRBV12-5	TRBJ2-7	14	ASGLVLPTRSYEQY
TRBV7-9	TRBJ1-1	14	ASSHRLNYAGTEAF
TRBV7-8	TRBJ2-7	15	ASSLGVGDSGLYEQY
TRBV19	TRBJ2-7	12	ASSRDRGPDEQY
TRBV7-8	TRBJ1-5	10	ASGTGDQPQH
TRBV10-3	TRBJ2-3	18	AISGTGEGEAYPRTDTQY
TRBV15	TRBJ2-5	14	ATSRDGSGGLETQY
TRBV6-6	TRBJ2-1	11	ASSDDTYNEQF
TRBV10-2	TRBJ1-2	12	ASSEGPDDYGYT
TRBV7-9	TRBJ1-3	16	ASSLALPRGLIAGTIY
TRBV6-5	TRBJ2-7	13	ASTSADTAGNEQY
TRBV5-1	TRBJ2-3	16	ASSVGTSGRAGADTQY
TRBV21-1	TRBJ2-7	17	ASSKGRTSGSPQGCEQY
TRBV5-6	TRBJ1-2	13	ASSYAGGDGYGYT
TRBV18	TRBJ1-2	12	ASSRDRDNYGYT
TRBV2	TRBJ1-5	11	ASTERSNQPQH
TRBV6-1	TRBJ1-2	11	ASSELSDYGYT
TRBV18	TRBJ2-1	16	ASSPQSLAGGAYNEQF
TRBV30	TRBJ1-4	9	AWSWRGKLF
TRBV19	TRBJ2-3	14	ASSKAGPRGTDTQY